This T cell receptor (beta chain) emerged from a study of cytomegalovirus exposure and HLA in healthy donors (dated 2017 in TCRdb). Regarding the research as a whole: According to a later analysis, one platform produced both the roughly 120 validation repertoires and the approximately 660 repertoires of the first cohort. In addition to the first cohort of 666 subjects, a separate validation cohort of 120 different subjects was used. The study was designed to test whether signatures of past pathogen exposure could be identified by cataloging public T cell receptors. To predict cytomegalovirus infection status, the study combined high-throughput TCR immunosequencing, statistical association of individual TCRs with disease status, and machine learning.

The receptor library was made with the immunoSEQ multiplex PCR assay. In the original analysis: A statistical classification framework was built to diagnose cytomegalovirus status from the catalog of TCR beta chain sequences. Entries here come from immuneACCESS through TCRdb and include only in-frame sequences with V and J called. Some clones fail to appear in such tables; in the studies checked, an unresolved V gene covers under half of the shortfall, and the cause of the remainder is unknown. The DNA gave D and trimming, while V, J and clone size come from that table. For this sample there are roughly 150,000 clones; more than 75% appear just once. Of the sample, roughly 9.4% is held by the ten largest clones. Summary of the overall study and its limitations: Across donors, most TCR sequences were observed very rarely, whereas some public TCRs were present in many individuals. The classifier was reported to diagnose cytomegalovirus status with high specificity and sensitivity in both the original and validation cohorts. In a later analysis, TCRs clustered in the first cohort were found to also tend to co-occur in the 110 or so validation repertoires, with approximately 95% of cluster scores above 0. In vitro tests confirmed that a few of the cytomegalovirus-associated TCR beta chains recognize cytomegalovirus antigens. The validation cohort had no HLA typing available for a later analysis, so co-occurrence within that cohort was assessed over all 120 repertoires. In the study, some 160 TCR beta chains were listed as associated with cytomegalovirus. The authors suggested that the approach could potentially be extended to other disease states and immunological phenotypes.

Worth noting for this clone: Its antigen remains undetermined. One base away there is no much larger clone; base qualities are not given.

Separate from the roughly 650-subject first cohort, the validation cohort of roughly 120 subjects was the group to which the donors belonged. The V end loses 5 bases and the J end loses 8 bases, and a stretch of 14 bases separates them. From cysteine to phenylalanine, the CDR3 is 13 amino acids long. Only the CDR3 part of the read is kept: 39 bases, read in frame from the first base. Sequences SGHTA (CDR1) and FQGNSA (CDR2) are obtained from the germline V gene. This clonotype originated in a man between 18 and 35 years old in good health and CMV-seropositive. The sample taken for sequencing was PBMCs. Recombination joined TRBV7-2 with TRBJ2-3, and possibly TRBD2, on 6 matching bases. The nucleotides read TGTGCCAGCAGCGAACCGGGACTTGGTACGCAGTATTTT. Its product reads: CASSEPGLGTQYF.